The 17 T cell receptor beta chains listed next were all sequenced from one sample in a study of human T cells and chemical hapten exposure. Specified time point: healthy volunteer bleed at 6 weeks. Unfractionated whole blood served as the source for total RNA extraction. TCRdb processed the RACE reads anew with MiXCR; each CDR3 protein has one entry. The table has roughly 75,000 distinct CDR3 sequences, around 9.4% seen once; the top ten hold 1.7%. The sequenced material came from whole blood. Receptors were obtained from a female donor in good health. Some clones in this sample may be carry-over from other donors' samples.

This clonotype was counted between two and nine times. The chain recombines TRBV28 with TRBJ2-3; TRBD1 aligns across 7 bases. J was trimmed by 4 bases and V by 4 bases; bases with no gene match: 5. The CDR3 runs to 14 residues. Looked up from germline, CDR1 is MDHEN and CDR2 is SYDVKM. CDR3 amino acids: CASSSGGAPDTQYF. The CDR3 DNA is TGTGCCAGCAGTTCAGGGGGTGCCCCAGATACGCAGTATTTT.

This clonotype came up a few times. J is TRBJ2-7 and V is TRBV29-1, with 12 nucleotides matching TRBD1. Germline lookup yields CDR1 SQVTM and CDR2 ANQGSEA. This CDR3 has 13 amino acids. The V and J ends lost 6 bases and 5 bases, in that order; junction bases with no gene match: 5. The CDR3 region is CSVGTGGEDEQYF. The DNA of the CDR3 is TGCAGCGTGGGGACAGGGGGCGAGGACGAGCAGTACTTC.

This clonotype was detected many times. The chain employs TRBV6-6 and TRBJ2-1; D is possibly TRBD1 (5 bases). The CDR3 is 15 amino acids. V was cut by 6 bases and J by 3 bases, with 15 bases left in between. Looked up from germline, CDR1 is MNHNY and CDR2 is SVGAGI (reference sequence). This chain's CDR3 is CASSPRQPNYNEQFF. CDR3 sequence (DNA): TGTGCCAGCAGCCCCCGACAGCCCAACTACAATGAGCAGTTCTTC.

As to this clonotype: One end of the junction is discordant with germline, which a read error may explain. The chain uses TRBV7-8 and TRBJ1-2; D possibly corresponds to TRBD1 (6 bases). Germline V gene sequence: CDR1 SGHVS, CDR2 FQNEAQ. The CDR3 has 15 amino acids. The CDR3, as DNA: TGTGCCAGCAGCTTGAGCCCAGGGGCTAACGATGGCTACACCTTC. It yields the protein CASSLSPGANDGYTF.

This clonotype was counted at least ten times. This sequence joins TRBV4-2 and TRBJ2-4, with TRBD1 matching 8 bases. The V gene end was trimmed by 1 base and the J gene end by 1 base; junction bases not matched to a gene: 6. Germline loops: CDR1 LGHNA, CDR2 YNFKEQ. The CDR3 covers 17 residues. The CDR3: CASSQGFRGQAKNIQYF. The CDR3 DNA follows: TGTGCCAGCAGCCAAGGGTTCAGGGGGCAGGCCAAAAACATTCAGTACTTC.

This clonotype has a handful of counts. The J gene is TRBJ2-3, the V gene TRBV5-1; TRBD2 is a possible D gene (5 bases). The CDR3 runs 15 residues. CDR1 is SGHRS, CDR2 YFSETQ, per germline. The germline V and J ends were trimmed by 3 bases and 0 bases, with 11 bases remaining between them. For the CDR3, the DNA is TGCGCCAGCAGCTCGGGATACACTAGCACAGATACGCAGTATTTT. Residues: CASSSGYTSTDTQYF.

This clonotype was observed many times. This CDR3 is CASSIRYRGRGTDTQYF. In nucleotides, the CDR3 is TGTGCCAGCAGCATTCGGTACAGGGGCCGGGGCACAGATACGCAGTATTTT. This rearrangement joins TRBV7-2 to TRBJ2-3; 7 bases map to TRBD1. The J segment lost 1 base and the V segment lost 5 bases, leaving 12 bases of the junction unmatched. CDR3 length equals 17 residues. CDR1 and CDR2 from the germline V gene are SGHTA and FQGNSA.

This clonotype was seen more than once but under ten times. CDR3 protein: CSVGDRTYEQYF. Written as DNA, the CDR3 is TGCAGCGTTGGGGACAGAACGTACGAGCAGTACTTC. The rearrangement joins TRBV29-1 to TRBJ2-7, with 7 bases identical to TRBD1. V lost 4 bases and J lost 4; bases outside the gene matches: 4. Germline CDR1 and CDR2: SQVTM and ANQGSEA. The CDR3 sequence is 12 residues long.

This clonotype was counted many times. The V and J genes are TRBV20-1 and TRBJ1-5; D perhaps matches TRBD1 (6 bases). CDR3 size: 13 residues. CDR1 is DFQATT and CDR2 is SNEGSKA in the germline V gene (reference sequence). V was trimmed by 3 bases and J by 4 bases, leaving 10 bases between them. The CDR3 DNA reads TGCAGTGCTAGTCGTACAGGGAATCAGCCCCAGCATTTT. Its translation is CSASRTGNQPQHF.

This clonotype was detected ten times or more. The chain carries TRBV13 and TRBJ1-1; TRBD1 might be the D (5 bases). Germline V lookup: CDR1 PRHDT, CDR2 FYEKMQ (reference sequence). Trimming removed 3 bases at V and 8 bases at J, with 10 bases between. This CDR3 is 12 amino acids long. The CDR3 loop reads CASSFLDREAFF. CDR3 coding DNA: TGTGCCAGCAGCTTTCTAGACAGAGAAGCTTTCTTT.

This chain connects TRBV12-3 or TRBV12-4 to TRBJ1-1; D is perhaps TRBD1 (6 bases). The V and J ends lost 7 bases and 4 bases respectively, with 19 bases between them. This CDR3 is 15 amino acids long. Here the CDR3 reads CASTSYPGATTEAFF. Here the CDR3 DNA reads TGTGCCAGCACTTCATACCCGGGGGCTACCACTGAAGCTTTCTTT.

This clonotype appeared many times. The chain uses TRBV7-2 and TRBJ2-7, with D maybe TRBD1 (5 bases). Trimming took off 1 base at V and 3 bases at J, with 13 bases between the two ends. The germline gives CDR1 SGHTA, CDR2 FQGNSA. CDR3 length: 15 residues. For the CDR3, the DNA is TGTGCCAGCAGCTTAGTCGCCGGACAATACTACGAGCAGTACTTC. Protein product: CASSLVAGQYYEQYF.

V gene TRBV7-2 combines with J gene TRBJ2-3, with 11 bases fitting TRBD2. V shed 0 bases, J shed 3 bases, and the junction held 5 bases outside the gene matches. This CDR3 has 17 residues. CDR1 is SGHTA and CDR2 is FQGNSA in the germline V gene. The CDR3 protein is CASSLAPGLAETDTQYF. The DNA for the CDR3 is TGTGCCAGCAGCTTAGCTCCGGGACTAGCGGAAACAGATACGCAGTATTTT.

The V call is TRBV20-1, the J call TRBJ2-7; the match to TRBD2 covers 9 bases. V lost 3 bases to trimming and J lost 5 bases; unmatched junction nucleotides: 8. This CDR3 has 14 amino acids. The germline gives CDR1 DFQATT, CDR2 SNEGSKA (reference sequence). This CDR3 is CSASSGLAGHEQYF. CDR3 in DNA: TGCAGTGCTAGTTCAGGTCTAGCGGGGCACGAGCAGTACTTC.

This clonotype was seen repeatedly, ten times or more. The CDR3, as DNA: TGTGCCAGCAGCTTCCGAAGGGCTGAGACCCAGTACTTC. Its translation: CASSFRRAETQYF. The chain carries TRBV7-2 and TRBJ2-5; no reliable D call. V lost 3 bases, J lost 5 bases, and 10 bases lay in between. This CDR3 region has 13 residues. Germline V gives CDR1 SGHTA, CDR2 FQGNSA.

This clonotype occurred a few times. CDR3 in amino acids: CASSLYGAPADTQYF. The CDR3 DNA follows: TGCGCCAGCAGCTTATATGGGGCGCCGGCAGATACGCAGTATTTT. The rearrangement links TRBV5-1 to TRBJ2-3; D is possibly TRBD1 (5 bases). The germline V gene encodes CDR1 SGHRS and CDR2 YFSETQ. V was clipped by 2 bases and J by 4 bases, with 14 bases between them. The CDR3 spans 15 residues.

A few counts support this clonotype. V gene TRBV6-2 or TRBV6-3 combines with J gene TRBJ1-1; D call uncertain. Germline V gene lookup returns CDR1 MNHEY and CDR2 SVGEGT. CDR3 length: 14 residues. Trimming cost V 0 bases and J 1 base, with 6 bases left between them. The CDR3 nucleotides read TGTGCCAGCAGTTACTCAGGATCGAACACTGAAGCTTTCTTT. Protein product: CASSYSGSNTEAFF.